The 20 T cell receptor beta chains presented below share a single source sample, sequenced in a study of T cell responses to AZD1222 COVID-19 vaccine listed by TCRdb under 2021. The protocol used for the library was the immunoSEQ multiplex PCR assay. This immuneACCESS table, as held by TCRdb, lists in-frame sequences with V and J called but not all clones. Of the missing ones, under half trace to an unresolved V gene in checked studies; the others have no known cause. The sample table holds about 76,000 clones, of which 65% to 80% were seen once. Approximately 30% of the sample goes to the ten largest clones. The time point label for this specimen denotes: about 28 days (+/-7) after the second vaccine dose. The label giving this sample's treatment or condition can be read as: meningococcal conjugate vaccine given as trial control. The sequencing here drew on peripheral blood, taken 28 days after the second dose of the MenACWY control vaccine. Source of these receptors: an adult who received the MenACWY meningococcal vaccine as a control.

This chain connects TRBV5-8 to TRBJ2-6; D unresolved. The length of the CDR3 is 15 residues. Germline V gene lookup returns CDR1 SGHTS and CDR2 YDEGEE. V gave up 2 bases and J gave up 4 bases, with 10 bases separating them. CDR3 nucleotides: TGTGCCAGCAGCTTTAAGATTCCCGGGGCCAACGTCCTGACTTTC. Protein product: CASSFKIPGANVLTF.

As DNA, the CDR3 is TGTGCCAGCAGTTACAGGGGAGGGAATCAGCCCCAGCATTTT. Protein: CASSYRGGNQPQHF. This chain uses TRBV6-5 with TRBJ1-5; D perhaps matches TRBD1 (5 bases). Per the germline V gene, CDR1 is MNHEY and CDR2 is SVGAGI. The CDR3 extends over 14 amino acids. The V end lost 2 bases, the J end lost 4 bases, and 9 bases lay between the germline ends.

V gene TRBV5-4 combines with J gene TRBJ2-1; perhaps TRBD2 as D (6 bases). CDR1 and CDR2 (germline): SGHNT, YYREEE (reference sequence). This CDR3 contains 16 residues. V gave up 5 bases and J gave up 0 bases, with 15 bases separating them. The chain's CDR3 is CASSRTGVSSYNEQFF. The CDR3 region has the DNA TGTGCCAGCAGTCGAACGGGGGTAAGCTCCTACAATGAGCAGTTCTTC.

This CDR3 reads CASSSEGVGQPQHF. CDR3 bases: TGTGCCAGCAGCTCTGAGGGGGTGGGTCAGCCCCAGCATTTT. This chain joins TRBV7-9 and TRBJ1-5, with D possibly being TRBD1 (6 bases). CDR3 length equals 14 residues. Per the germline V gene, CDR1 is SEHNR and CDR2 is FQNEAQ (reference sequence). The germline V and J ends were trimmed by 4 bases and 6 bases, with 13 bases remaining between them.

V gene TRBV7-9 combines with J gene TRBJ1-2, with 8 positions matching TRBD1. CDR3 length: 16 residues. Germline V gene sequence: CDR1 SEHNR, CDR2 FQNEAQ (reference sequence). Unmatched junction bases numbered 16, after V lost 5 bases and J lost 8 bases. Here the CDR3 DNA reads TGTGCCAGCAGCATGGACGATTCGACAGGGGAGTGGGGCTACACCTTC. Its translation is CASSMDDSTGEWGYTF.

The chain combines TRBV7-9 with TRBJ2-3; TRBD1 agrees at 9 bases. Looked up from germline, CDR1 is SEHNR and CDR2 is FQNEAQ (reference sequence). V lost 5 bases to trimming and J lost 4 bases; unmatched junction nucleotides: 10. The CDR3 has 16 residues. The CDR3 protein is CASSLTGGIFSDTQYF. CDR3 DNA: TGTGCCAGCAGCCTAACAGGGGGCATTTTTTCAGATACGCAGTATTTT.

On this clone itself: Germline and junction disagree at one end, which may indicate a read error. This chain connects TRBV7-7 to TRBJ2-5; no definite D call. Germline CDR1 is SSHAT and CDR2 is FNYEAQ (reference sequence). The CDR3 is 13 residues long. The CDR3 DNA sequence: TGTGCTAGCAGCTTAGAACGGTTAGGGACCCAGTACTTC. This encodes CASSLERLGTQYF.

This sequence joins TRBV3-1 (or the pseudogene TRBV3-2) and TRBJ1-5, with a possible D match to TRBD1 (5 bases). Trimming left V 0 bases short and J 6 bases short, with 9 bases between. CDR1 is LGHDT and CDR2 is YNNKEL in the germline V gene (reference sequence). The CDR3 extends over 14 amino acids. The CDR3: CASSQDRGAQPQHF. CDR3 DNA sequence: TGTGCCAGCAGCCAAGATCGAGGGGCTCAGCCCCAGCATTTT.

This clone appeared a few times. The chain employs TRBV7-2 and TRBJ2-1, with TRBD2 identical over 10 bases. Per germline, CDR1 SGHTA and CDR2 FQGNSA. The CDR3 runs 19 residues. Germline trimming cut 4 bases from V and 3 bases from J; bases unmatched to any gene: 15. The CDR3 sequence is CASSSPRYRVAGGYNEQFF. The CDR3 DNA follows: TGTGCCAGCAGCTCACCGCGTTACCGGGTAGCGGGGGGCTACAATGAGCAGTTCTTC.

This rearrangement joins TRBV28 to TRBJ1-4; D gene uncertain. The CDR3 runs 15 residues. V was pared by 1 base and J by 2 bases, with 8 bases between. Germline V gene data show CDR1 as MDHEN and CDR2 as SYDVKM. CDR3 DNA sequence: TGTGCCAGCAGTTTATTTTTAACGACTAATGAAAAACTGTTTTTT. Its protein product is CASSLFLTTNEKLFF.

The chain joins TRBV5-1 to TRBJ2-1, with 9 bases identical to TRBD2. This CDR3 comprises 15 residues. Germline CDR1 and CDR2: SGHRS and YFSETQ. With V trimmed by 4 bases and J by 0 bases, 2 bases remained unmatched. The CDR3 loop is CASSGSGSSYNEQFF. The CDR3 region has the DNA TGCGCCAGCAGCGGTAGCGGGAGCTCCTACAATGAGCAGTTCTTC.

This clone turned up a few times. The V call is TRBV9, the J call TRBJ2-3, with TRBD2 as a possible D gene (6 bases). The CDR3 runs 14 residues. The germline CDR1 and CDR2 sequences are SGDLS and YYNGEE. Trimming cost V 0 bases and J 1 base, with 6 bases left between them. The CDR3 region is CASSVGEGTDTQYF. In nucleotides, the CDR3 is TGTGCCAGCAGCGTAGGGGAGGGCACAGATACGCAGTATTTT.

The rearrangement uses TRBV5-4 and TRBJ1-1, with TRBD1 matching over 9 bases. The V gene end was trimmed by 2 bases and the J gene end by 7 bases; junction bases not matched to a gene: 6. Germline V gene lookup returns CDR1 SGHNT and CDR2 YYREEE (reference sequence). The CDR3 contains 14 residues. CDR3 sequence: CASSFRQGESEAFF. Written as DNA, the CDR3 is TGTGCCAGCAGCTTTCGACAGGGGGAGAGTGAAGCTTTCTTT.

This clone was observed a few times. Here the CDR3 DNA reads TGTGCCAGTAGTATTCGGGGGAAGCGGGAGAAGAATGAGCAGTTCTTC. This translates into CASSIRGKREKNEQFF. This rearrangement joins TRBV19 to TRBJ2-1; 8 positions match TRBD2. The CDR3 is 16 residues long. In germline, CDR1 is LNHDA, CDR2 SQIVND (reference sequence). V lost 3 bases, J lost 7 bases, and 11 bases stayed unmatched. Combining the CDR3 with reference TRBV19 and TRBJ2-1 gives the whole variable domain DGGITQSPKYLFRKEGQNVTLSCEQNLNHDAMYWYRQDPGQGLRLIYYSQIVNDFQKGDIAEGYSVSREKKESFPLTVTSAQKNPTAFYLCASSIRGKREKNEQFFGPGTRLTVL.

The gene calls are TRBV5-4 and TRBJ1-2; unclear D gene. The CDR3 has 14 amino acids. Between the trimmed V and J ends, which lost 0 bases and 6 bases, there was a span of 12 bases. Germline V gene data show CDR1 as SGHNT and CDR2 as YYREEE (reference sequence). CDR3 sequence reads: CASSLERVPDGYTF. The CDR3 DNA is TGTGCCAGCAGCTTGGAAAGGGTCCCTGATGGCTACACCTTC.

The chain has TRBV5-6 and TRBJ1-6; D is uncertain. Germline V gives CDR1 SGHDT, CDR2 YYEEEE. The germline V and J ends were trimmed by 5 bases and 0 bases, with 12 bases remaining between them. There are 16 residues in the CDR3. CDR3 residues: CASRSSESSYNSPLHF. As DNA, the CDR3 is TGTGCCAGCAGGAGCTCAGAGAGCTCCTATAATTCACCCCTCCACTTT.

The chain joins TRBV7-9 to TRBJ1-1; the D gene is possibly TRBD1 (5 bases). V was shortened by 4 bases and J by 0 bases, with 12 bases between the two germline ends. The CDR3 is made up of 15 amino acids. From germline, CDR1 is SEHNR and CDR2 FQNEAQ (reference sequence). In nucleotides, the CDR3 is TGTGCCAGCAGCTCCTCCAGGGCGGTGAACACTGAAGCTTTCTTT. This translates into CASSSSRAVNTEAFF.

V is TRBV19 and J is TRBJ2-5, with 8 bases lining up with TRBD1. CDR1 is LNHDA and CDR2 is SQIVND in the germline V gene (reference sequence). The CDR3 is 15 residues long. J was trimmed by 5 bases and V by 3 bases; bases with no gene match: 8. CDR3: CASSIMPGGYETQYF. For the CDR3, the DNA is TGTGCCAGTAGTATTATGCCAGGGGGCTATGAGACCCAGTACTTC. Together with reference TRBV19 and TRBJ2-5, the CDR3 gives the full variable domain: DGGITQSPKYLFRKEGQNVTLSCEQNLNHDAMYWYRQDPGQGLRLIYYSQIVNDFQKGDIAEGYSVSREKKESFPLTVTSAQKNPTAFYLCASSIMPGGYETQYFGPGTRLLVL.

This clone came up a few times. The chain is built from TRBV30 and TRBJ1-1; tentatively, D is TRBD1 (6 bases). V lost 2 bases and J 5 bases, leaving 12 bases between the germline ends. The CDR3 is 13 amino acids. Germline V CDR1 and CDR2: GTSNPN, SVGIG (reference sequence). The CDR3 sequence is CAWSPRTATEAFF. In nucleotides, the CDR3 is TGTGCCTGGAGTCCCCGGACAGCTACTGAAGCTTTCTTT.

The chain joins TRBV5-1 to TRBJ1-6; D is unresolved. The germline V and J ends were trimmed by 0 bases and 14 bases, with 15 bases remaining between them. This CDR3 comprises 14 residues. The germline gives CDR1 SGHRS, CDR2 YFSETQ. The CDR3 loop is CASSLGVGGESLHF. The CDR3, as DNA: TGCGCCAGCAGCTTGGGGGTCGGTGGTGAATCCCTCCACTTT.